This passage covers 8 T cell receptor beta chains from one sample sequenced in a study of T cell responses to AZD1222 COVID-19 vaccine. The assay was immunoSEQ multiplex PCR, and TCRdb's table has in-frame clones only and misses some. The table includes some 170,000 clones, around 90% detected once. The material was peripheral blood, obtained on day 0 of AZD1222 vaccination. The source is an adult in good health.

The chain carries TRBV30 and TRBJ2-1; 14 positions agree with TRBD2. Germline lookup yields CDR1 GTSNPN and CDR2 SVGIG (reference sequence). The CDR3 contains 14 residues. The J segment lost 10 bases and the V segment lost 6 bases, leaving 8 bases of the junction unmatched. The CDR3, as DNA: TGTGCCTGCTCTGAGACTAGCGGGAGGGGAGAGCAGTTCTTC. Protein sequence: CACSETSGRGEQFF.

The chain has TRBV10-3 and TRBJ1-1; 8 bases align to TRBD1. The ends lost 9 bases at V and 4 bases at J; junction bases unmatched: 10. There are 14 residues in the CDR3. Germline V gene data show CDR1 as ENHRY and CDR2 as SYGVKD. The CDR3 DNA reads TGTGCCATGACCGCAGGGGGCGCGGGCACTGAAGCTTTCTTT. Translated, it gives CAMTAGGAGTEAFF.

This sequence joins TRBV6-5 and TRBJ1-1, with D hard to call. The V end was cut by 6 bases, the J end by 10 bases, with 18 bases between. The CDR3 is made up of 13 amino acids. The germline V gene encodes CDR1 MNHEY and CDR2 SVGAGI. In DNA form, the CDR3 reads TGTGCCAGCAGCATTCTAGACTGGGGAGGAGCTTTCTTT. Encoded protein: CASSILDWGGAFF.

The V call is TRBV29-1, the J call TRBJ1-1; D unresolved. Germline loops: CDR1 SQVTM, CDR2 ANQGSEA. The CDR3 runs to 10 residues. V was shortened by 4 bases and J by 8 bases, with 8 bases between the two germline ends. The CDR3 reads CSVVTVEAFF. The CDR3 nucleotides read TGCAGCGTTGTAACAGTCGAAGCTTTCTTT.

DNA for the CDR3: TGTGCCAGCAGTTTCAACGGGGCAGGGAGGACTGAAGCTTTCTTT. This codes for CASSFNGAGRTEAFF. V usage is TRBV27 and J usage is TRBJ1-1; possibly TRBD1 for D (5 bases). The germline V and J ends were trimmed by 3 bases and 5 bases, with 16 bases remaining between them. This CDR3 has 15 amino acids. From germline, CDR1 is MNHEY and CDR2 SMNVEV (reference sequence).

This sequence joins TRBV29-1 and TRBJ1-1, with 7 bases identical to TRBD1. Germline assignment: CDR1 SQVTM and CDR2 ANQGSEA. The trim removed 4 bases at V and 4 bases at J, leaving 12 bases unmatched. The CDR3 is 15 amino acids. The chain's CDR3 is CSVARGGDQGTEAFF. CDR3 DNA: TGCAGCGTTGCCAGGGGGGGGGACCAGGGCACTGAAGCTTTCTTT.

Only one count was recorded for this clone. The chain has TRBV15 and TRBJ2-3; tentatively, D is TRBD1 (5 bases). The germline gives CDR1 LNHNV, CDR2 YYDKDF (reference sequence). Trimming removed 4 bases from V and 1 base from J, with 15 bases in between. The CDR3 covers 16 residues. The CDR3 sequence: CATSTPLGRGTDTQYF. CDR3 sequence (DNA): TGTGCCACCAGCACCCCTCTGGGGCGAGGCACAGATACGCAGTATTTT.

The CDR3 DNA is TGTGCCAGCAGCCAAGCCGAAGACACCATATATTTT. As protein: CASSQAEDTIYF. This chain links TRBV3-1 (or the pseudogene TRBV3-2) with TRBJ1-3; D not certain. Germline V gene lookup returns CDR1 LGHDT and CDR2 YNNKEL (reference sequence). V dropped 1 base and J dropped 8 bases, with 6 bases sitting between them. The CDR3 loop spans 12 amino acids.